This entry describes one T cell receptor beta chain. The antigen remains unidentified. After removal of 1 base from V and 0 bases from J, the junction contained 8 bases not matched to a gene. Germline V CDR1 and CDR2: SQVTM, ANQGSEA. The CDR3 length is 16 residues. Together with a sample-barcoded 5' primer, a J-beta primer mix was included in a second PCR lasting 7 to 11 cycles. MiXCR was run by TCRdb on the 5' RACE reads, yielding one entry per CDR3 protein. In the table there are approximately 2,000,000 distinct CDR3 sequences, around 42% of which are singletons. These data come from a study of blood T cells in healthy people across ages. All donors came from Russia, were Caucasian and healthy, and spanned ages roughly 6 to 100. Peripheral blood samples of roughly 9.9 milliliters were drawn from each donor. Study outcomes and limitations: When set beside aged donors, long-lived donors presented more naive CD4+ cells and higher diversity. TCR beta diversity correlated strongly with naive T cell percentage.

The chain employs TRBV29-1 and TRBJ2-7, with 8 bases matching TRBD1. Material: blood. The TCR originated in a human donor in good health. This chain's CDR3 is CSVEVRDRTNSYEQYF. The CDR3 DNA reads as TGCAGCGTTGAAGTCAGGGACAGGACAAACTCCTACGAGCAGTACTTC.